These T cell receptor beta chains were read from a single sample in a study of T-cell reconstitution after alpha-beta-depleted transplantation in children. TCRdb recomputed calls from the PCR reads with MiXCR, one row per CDR3 protein. The profile covers 610,000 or so distinct CDR3 sequences, with 25% to 30% appearing a single time and approximately 33% taken by the ten largest. The source was PBMCs, collected before TCRalphabeta/CD19-depleted stem cell transplant. The receptors derive from a boy less than two years old with Wiskott-Aldrich syndrome, due to receive a stem cell transplant. Each CDR3 is given with its conserved first and last residue. The D gene is left open where the match is weak. Size is stated for part of the rows, as once, few or many counts, or as a class when the clone is expanded.

clone size	V gene	D gene	J gene	CDR3 protein	CDR3 DNA
NA	TRBV5-6	NA	TRBJ2-1	CASSLWRGEQFF	TGTGCCAGCAGCTTGTGGCGGGGTGAGCAGTTCTTC
NA	TRBV20-1	TRBD2	TRBJ2-1	CSAEPGTSGSNEQFF	TGCAGTGCAGAGCCCGGGACTAGCGGGAGTAACGAGCAGTTCTTC
NA	TRBV20-1	TRBD2	TRBJ2-7	CSARQPVRAGASYEQYF	TGCAGTGCTAGGCAGCCCGTCAGAGCGGGAGCCTCCTACGAGCAGTACTTC
few	TRBV5-1	TRBD2	TRBJ2-1	CASSLLAGAQEQFF	TGCGCCAGCAGCTTACTAGCGGGAGCGCAGGAGCAGTTCTTC
few	TRBV5-1	NA	TRBJ2-1	CASTLGLPMNEQFF	TGCGCCAGCACCCTGGGACTCCCCATGAATGAGCAGTTCTTC
NA	TRBV30	NA	TRBJ2-1	CAWRHPSSYNEQFF	TGTGCCTGGAGGCACCCGAGCTCCTACAATGAGCAGTTCTTC
NA	TRBV5-1	NA	TRBJ2-2	CASSSSGDTGELFF	TGCGCCAGCAGCTCTTCAGGGGATACCGGGGAGCTGTTTTTT
NA	TRBV2	NA	TRBJ2-2	CASRAGNAGELFF	TGTGCCAGCAGGGCAGGGAATGCGGGGGAGCTGTTTTTT
NA	TRBV27	TRBD2	TRBJ2-2	CASRWIAGPMNTGELFF	TGTGCCAGCAGATGGATAGCGGGACCAATGAACACCGGGGAGCTGTTTTTT
few	TRBV5-1	NA	TRBJ2-2	CASSQVDSNTGELFF	TGCGCCAGCAGCCAGGTGGATTCGAACACCGGGGAGCTGTTTTTT
NA	TRBV20-1	NA	TRBJ2-5	CGCREANQETQYF	TGCGGGTGTAGGGAGGCTAATCAAGAGACCCAGTACTTC
NA	TRBV29-1	NA	TRBJ1-3	CSASGSSGNTIYF	TGCAGCGCATCAGGGAGCTCTGGAAACACCATATATTTT
NA	TRBV12-3/TRBV12-4	TRBD1	TRBJ2-7	CASSFVTGVGEQYF	TGTGCCAGCAGTTTCGTGACAGGGGTTGGCGAGCAGTACTTC
few	TRBV12-3/TRBV12-4	TRBD2	TRBJ2-5	CASSFFGRLQETQYF	TGTGCCAGCAGTTTCTTCGGGAGGCTCCAAGAGACCCAGTACTTC
NA	TRBV5-1	TRBD2	TRBJ2-7	CASSLASREGRYEQYF	TGCGCCAGCAGCTTGGCCTCGCGGGAGGGCCGGTACGAGCAGTACTTC
NA	TRBV10-3	NA	TRBJ2-3	CAIRSPTNSTDTQYF	TGTGCCATCAGAAGCCCCACCAACAGCACAGATACGCAGTATTTT
few	TRBV10-3	NA	TRBJ2-1	CAILAGGDNNEQFF	TGTGCCATCCTGGCCGGCGGTGATAACAATGAGCAGTTCTTC
few	TRBV19	TRBD2	TRBJ2-7	CASSTLAGTYEQYF	TGTGCCAGTAGTACTCTAGCGGGAACCTACGAGCAGTACTTC
NA	TRBV7-3	TRBD1	TRBJ1-5	CASSVYRGKDQPQHF	TGTGCCAGCAGCGTTTACAGGGGCAAGGATCAGCCCCAGCATTTT
NA	TRBV12-3/TRBV12-4	NA	TRBJ2-1	CASSIITAVEQFF	TGTGCCAGCAGTATTATAACCGCGGTGGAGCAGTTCTTC
many	TRBV5-1	NA	TRBJ2-7	CASSLAGDSYEQYF	TGCGCCAGCAGCTTGGCGGGAGACTCCTACGAGCAGTACTTC
few	TRBV29-1	NA	TRBJ2-1	CSALFAGALASSYNEQFF	TGCAGCGCGTTGTTTGCGGGGGCACTAGCGAGCTCCTACAATGAGCAGTTCTTC
NA	TRBV6-5	TRBD2	TRBJ2-7	CASSSWTSGPYEQYF	TGTGCCAGCAGTTCATGGACTAGCGGCCCTTACGAGCAGTACTTC
few	TRBV5-8	NA	TRBJ2-3	CASISQGRHTQYF	TGTGCCAGCATTTCACAGGGACGACATACGCAGTATTTT
NA	TRBV6-1	NA	TRBJ1-2	CASSEVYRPEFYTF	TGTGCCAGCAGTGAGGTTTACAGACCGGAGTTCTACACCTTC
NA	TRBV7-9	TRBD1	TRBJ1-4	CASSNAGGEGEKLFF	TGTGCCAGCAGCAACGCAGGGGGCGAGGGTGAAAAACTGTTTTTT
NA	TRBV20-1	NA	TRBJ2-4	CSARSGLSGIQYF	TGCAGTGCTAGGTCGGGACTGTCGGGCATTCAGTACTTC
NA	TRBV20-1	NA	TRBJ2-4	CANRVAKNIQYF	TGCGCCAACAGGGTAGCCAAAAACATTCAGTACTTC
few	TRBV6-5	NA	TRBJ1-4	CASSYSGTSDEKLFF	TGTGCCAGCAGTTACTCGGGGACATCGGATGAAAAACTGTTTTTT
NA	TRBV29-1	NA	TRBJ2-2	CSVARDLNTGELFF	TGCAGCGTTGCCCGGGACTTAAACACCGGGGAGCTGTTTTTT
many	TRBV5-1	TRBD1	TRBJ1-5	CASSLGTGSNQPQHF	TGTGCCAGCAGTTTGGGGACAGGGAGCAATCAGCCCCAGCATTTT
NA	TRBV20-1	NA	TRBJ2-5	CSASSLWGETQYF	TGCAGTGCTAGCAGCCTCTGGGGAGAGACCCAGTACTTC
NA	TRBV3-1	TRBD2	TRBJ2-1	CASRQAGTYNEQFF	TGTGCCAGCAGACAAGCGGGAACCTACAATGAGCAGTTCTTC
NA	TRBV5-1	TRBD2	TRBJ2-2	CASSRTSGSDGELFF	TGCGCCAGCAGCCGGACTAGCGGGAGTGACGGGGAGCTGTTTTTT
NA	TRBV5-1	TRBD1	TRBJ2-2	CASSLLQGVGELFF	TGCGCCAGCAGCTTGTTACAGGGGGTCGGGGAGCTGTTTTTT
NA	TRBV28	TRBD1	TRBJ1-2	CASRGQGASSYTF	TGTGCCAGCAGGGGACAGGGGGCCTCAAGCTACACCTTC
NA	TRBV20-1	NA	TRBJ1-1	CSARDGQGMNTEAFF	TGCAGTGCTAGAGATGGTCAGGGGATGAACACTGAAGCTTTCTTT
few	TRBV5-1	NA	TRBJ2-3	CASSLDRPSTDTQYF	TGCGCCAGCAGCTTGGATCGACCTAGCACAGATACGCAGTATTTT
NA	TRBV20-1	NA	TRBJ2-1	CSAIFRRGTDAKYNEQFF	TGCAGTGCTATATTTCGCCGGGGCACAGACGCGAAATACAATGAGCAGTTCTTC
NA	TRBV3-1	NA	TRBJ2-1	CASSQGVNEQFF	TGTGCCAGCAGCCAAGGGGTAAATGAGCAGTTCTTC
NA	TRBV3-1	NA	TRBJ2-6	CASSTRQVSGANVLTF	TGTGCCAGCAGCACCCGACAGGTCTCTGGGGCCAACGTCCTGACTTTC
NA	TRBV6-1	TRBD2	TRBJ2-2	CASSAVAGGQTGELFF	TGTGCCAGCAGTGCCGTAGCGGGAGGGCAAACCGGGGAGCTGTTTTTT
NA	TRBV7-2	NA	TRBJ2-5	CASSERDGFQETQYF	TGTGCCAGCAGCGAACGGGACGGATTCCAAGAGACCCAGTACTTC
NA	TRBV3-1	NA	TRBJ2-7	CASWAGGNEQYF	TGTGCCAGCTGGGCAGGGGGGAACGAGCAGTACTTC
few	TRBV6-5	NA	TRBJ2-4	CASSHRQLAKNIQYF	TGTGCCAGCAGTCATCGACAGCTAGCCAAAAACATTCAGTACTTC
once	TRBV2	TRBD1	TRBJ2-6	CASSVGQGFRGGANVLTF	TGTGCCAGCAGCGTGGGACAGGGGTTCCGTGGTGGGGCCAACGTCCTGACTTTC
many	TRBV9	TRBD1	TRBJ1-1	CASSGGQLNTEAFF	TGTGCCAGCAGCGGGGGACAGCTGAACACTGAAGCTTTCTTT
NA	TRBV7-2	NA	TRBJ2-7	CASSFHPGEQYF	TGTGCCAGCAGCTTCCATCCTGGGGAGCAGTACTTC
NA	TRBV9	TRBD2	TRBJ2-3	CASSVEAGGKTDTQYF	TGTGCCAGCAGCGTAGAAGCGGGAGGAAAGACAGATACGCAGTATTTT
few	TRBV28	NA	TRBJ2-5	CASRTHRSQETQYF	TGTGCCAGCAGAACCCACAGGAGCCAAGAGACCCAGTACTTC
few	TRBV4-1	NA	TRBJ2-1	CASSQGVINEQFF	TGCGCCAGCAGCCAAGGGGTTATCAATGAGCAGTTCTTC
many	TRBV5-1	TRBD1	TRBJ2-5	CASGQGQETQYF	TGCGCCAGCGGACAGGGCCAAGAGACCCAGTACTTC
NA	TRBV5-8	TRBD1	TRBJ1-1	CASSLRQGARDTEAFF	TGTGCCAGCAGCCTTAGACAGGGGGCTCGGGACACTGAAGCTTTCTTT
few	TRBV5-4	NA	TRBJ2-3	CASSSQGPDTQYF	TGTGCCAGCAGCTCTCAGGGGCCCGATACGCAGTATTTT
NA	TRBV7-2	TRBD2	TRBJ2-5	CASRPQLAAQETQYF	TGTGCCAGCAGACCCCAACTAGCGGCCCAAGAGACCCAGTACTTC
NA	TRBV18	TRBD1	TRBJ2-7	CASSPRTGSEQYF	TGTGCCAGCTCACCGCGGACAGGGAGCGAGCAGTACTTC
few	TRBV20-1	TRBD1	TRBJ2-7	CSARDGNRGWDYEQYF	TGCAGTGCTAGAGACGGTAACAGGGGTTGGGACTACGAGCAGTACTTC